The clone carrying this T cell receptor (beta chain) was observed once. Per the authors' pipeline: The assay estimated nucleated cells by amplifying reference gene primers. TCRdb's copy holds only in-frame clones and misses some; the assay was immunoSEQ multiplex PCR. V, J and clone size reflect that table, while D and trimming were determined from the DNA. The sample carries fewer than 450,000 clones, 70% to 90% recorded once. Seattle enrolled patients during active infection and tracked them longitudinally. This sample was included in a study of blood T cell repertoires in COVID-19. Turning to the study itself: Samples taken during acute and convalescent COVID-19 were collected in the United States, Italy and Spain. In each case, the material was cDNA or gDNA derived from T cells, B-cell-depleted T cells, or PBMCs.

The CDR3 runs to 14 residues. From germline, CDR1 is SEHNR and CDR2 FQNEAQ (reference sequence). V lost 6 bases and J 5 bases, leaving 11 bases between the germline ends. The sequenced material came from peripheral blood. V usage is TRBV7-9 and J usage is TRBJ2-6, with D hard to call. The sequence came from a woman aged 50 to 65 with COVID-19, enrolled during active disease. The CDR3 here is CASRMETWANVLTF. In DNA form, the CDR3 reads TGTGCCAGCAGAATGGAGACGTGGGCCAACGTCCTGACTTTC.